This record covers a single T cell receptor (beta chain). Its antigen remains unknown. These data originate in a study of somatic mutations in cytotoxic T cells in rheumatoid arthritis. Study-wide findings and caveats: Nothing was done to adjust for multiple comparisons when TRBV07 showed up slightly less in rheumatoid arthritis patients.

CDR3 length equals 11 residues. Trimming took 4 bases from V and 8 from J, leaving 8 bases between them. Per the germline V gene, CDR1 is SEHNR and CDR2 is FQNEAQ (reference sequence). Healthy control status was assigned to blood donors, whose median age was approximately 54 years (range about 21-70) and of whom 55% were female. Positive selection using magnetic beads isolated the CD4+ and CD8+ cells (purity was checked by flow cytometry). Sequenced by immunoSEQ multiplex PCR; TCRdb stores in-frame clones only, minus some. The repertoire holds about 25,000 clones, with roughly 80% as singletons. This chain connects TRBV7-9 to TRBJ1-2, with D unclear. Material for sequencing was CD8+ T cells sorted from blood. The TCR comes from a young woman in good health. The CDR3 spells CASSWGGGYTF. The CDR3, as DNA: TGTGCCAGCAGCTGGGGAGGGGGCTACACCTTC.